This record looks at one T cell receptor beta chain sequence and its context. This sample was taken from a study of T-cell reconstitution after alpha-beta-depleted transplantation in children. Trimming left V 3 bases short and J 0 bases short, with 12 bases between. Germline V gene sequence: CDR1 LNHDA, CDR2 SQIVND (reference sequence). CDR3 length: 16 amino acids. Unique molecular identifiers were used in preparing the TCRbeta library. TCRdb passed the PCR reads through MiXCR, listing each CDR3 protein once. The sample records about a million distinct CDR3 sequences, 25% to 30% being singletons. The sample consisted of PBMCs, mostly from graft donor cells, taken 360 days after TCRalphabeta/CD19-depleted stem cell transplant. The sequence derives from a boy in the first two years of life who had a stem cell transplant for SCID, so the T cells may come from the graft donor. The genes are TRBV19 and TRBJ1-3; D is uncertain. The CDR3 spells CASSIGKIYSGNTIYF. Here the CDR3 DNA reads TGTGCCAGTAGTATCGGGAAGATATACTCTGGAAACACCATATATTTT.